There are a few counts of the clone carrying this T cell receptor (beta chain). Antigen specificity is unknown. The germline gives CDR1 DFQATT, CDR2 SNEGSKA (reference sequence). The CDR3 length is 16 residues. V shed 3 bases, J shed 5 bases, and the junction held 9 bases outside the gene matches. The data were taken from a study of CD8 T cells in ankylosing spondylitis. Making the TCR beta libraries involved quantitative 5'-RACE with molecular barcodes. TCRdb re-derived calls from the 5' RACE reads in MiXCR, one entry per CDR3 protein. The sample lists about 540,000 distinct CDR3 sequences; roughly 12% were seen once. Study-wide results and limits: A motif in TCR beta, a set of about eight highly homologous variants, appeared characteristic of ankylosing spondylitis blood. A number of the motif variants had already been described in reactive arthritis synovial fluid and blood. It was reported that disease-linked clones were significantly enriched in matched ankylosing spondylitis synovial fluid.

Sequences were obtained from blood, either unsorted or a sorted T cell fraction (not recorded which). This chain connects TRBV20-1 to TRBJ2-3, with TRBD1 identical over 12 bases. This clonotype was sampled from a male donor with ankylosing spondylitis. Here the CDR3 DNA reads TGCAGTGCTAGGCGTACGGGACAGGGGGCCATAGATACGCAGTATTTT. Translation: CSARRTGQGAIDTQYF.